The T cell receptor (beta chain) under discussion was sequenced for a study of cytomegalovirus exposure and HLA in healthy donors. Study at large: The early release's HLA-typed donors yielded about 85 million unique TCRs.

Study-wide points: Roughly even sequencing depth across donors was the assumption behind the presence/absence analyses. According to an earlier analysis, most TCR beta V segments yielded productive rearrangements about 90% or about 30% of the time. 87-base-pair reads could not separate some V segments, including TRBV6-2 and TRBV6-3.

This clone was counted a few times. No antigen is known for it. Vbeta (60) and Jbeta (13) primers were used in the PCR. TCRdb keeps only in-frame clones here, not all; method: immunoSEQ multiplex PCR. The sample contains more than 100,000 clones, under 75% of which appear only once. CDR3 size: 16 residues. Germline CDR1 is SEHNR and CDR2 is FQNEAQ (reference sequence). Trimming cost V 5 bases and J 9 bases, with 25 bases left between them. The chain has TRBV7-9 and TRBJ2-5; D may be TRBD2 (6 bases). The sample comprised PBMCs. This TCR was recovered from a woman aged 40 to 50 in good health and CMV-seronegative. CDR3 residues: CASSPRGAGQFGPQYF. The DNA of the CDR3 is TGTGCCAGCAGCCCCCGCGGGGCAGGTCAATTCGGGCCCCAGTACTTC.